Shown below are 19 T cell receptor beta chains from a single sample sequenced in a study of T cells in Graves' hyperthyroidism and ophthalmopathy. Amplified TCR beta CDR3 regions derived from RNA transcripts. With the HTBI primer set, the TCR CDR3 went through a first round of RT-PCR. TCRdb re-called the multiplex PCR reads through MiXCR, storing one row per CDR3 protein. The repertoire holds under 800,000 distinct CDR3 sequences, with 12% to 15% as singletons. Sequenced sample: blood. The receptors come from a woman aged 18-29 years with Graves' hyperthyroidism.

A note on this clonotype: This may be a read error: a much more frequent sequence differs by one nucleotide. In DNA form, the CDR3 reads TGTGCCAGCAGTTTATCCGGGACAGCTAACTATGGCTACACCTTC. It yields the protein CASSLSGTANYGYTF. The chain couples TRBV27 to TRBJ1-2; the match to TRBD1 covers 7 bases. The V and J ends lost 0 bases and 0 bases, in that order; junction bases with no gene match: 1. This CDR3 has 15 residues. In germline, CDR1 is MNHEY, CDR2 SMNVEV (reference sequence).

CDR3 in DNA: TGTGCCAGCAGTTTCGGGCTGGGGGATGGGGAGCAGTACTTC. It translates to CASSFGLGDGEQYF. The J gene is TRBJ2-7, the V gene TRBV27; either TRBD1 or TRBD2 may supply D (5 bases each). With 3 bases removed from V and 7 bases from J, the gap between germline ends came to 16 bases. Looked up from germline, CDR1 is MNHEY and CDR2 is SMNVEV (reference sequence). CDR3 length: 14 amino acids.

The chain employs TRBV10-1 and TRBJ2-1; D remains unclear. There are 14 residues in the CDR3. The germline V gene encodes CDR1 WNHNN and CDR2 SYGVQD (reference sequence). Trimming removed 0 bases from V and 8 bases from J, with 11 bases in between. CDR3 sequence reads: CASSESSVRHEQFF. The DNA of the CDR3 is TGCGCCAGCAGTGAGTCGAGTGTAAGGCATGAGCAGTTCTTC.

This clonotype has ten or more counts. The V and J genes are TRBV5-8 and TRBJ1-1; no firm D call. Germline CDR1 and CDR2: SGHTS and YDEGEE. The V end was cut by 4 bases, the J end by 3 bases, with 13 bases between. This CDR3 is 14 amino acids long. The CDR3 spells CASSPIDGYTEAFF. The CDR3 region has the DNA TGTGCCAGCAGCCCAATCGACGGCTACACTGAAGCTTTCTTT. The whole variable domain, filled in from reference TRBV5-8 and TRBJ1-1, reads EAGVTQSPTHLIKTRGQQATLRCSPISGHTSVYWYQQALGLGLQFLLWYDEGEERNRGNFPPRFSGRQFPNYSSELNVNALELEDSALYLCASSPIDGYTEAFFGQGTRLTVV.

This clonotype showed up just a few times. The chain couples TRBV6-1 to TRBJ2-7, with 14 nucleotides matching TRBD2. The J segment lost 1 base and the V segment lost 5 bases, leaving 13 bases of the junction unmatched. This CDR3 contains 19 residues. Germline lookup yields CDR1 MNHNS and CDR2 SASEGT. The CDR3 loop is CASSRAPGLAGALSYEQYF. The CDR3 DNA follows: TGTGCCAGCAGTAGAGCACCGGGACTAGCGGGAGCATTATCCTACGAGCAGTACTTC.

Many counts were recorded for this clonotype. The genes are TRBV3-1 and TRBJ1-1; D is unresolved. Trimming left V 4 bases short and J 1 base short, with 10 bases between. Germline V CDR1 and CDR2: LGHDT, YNNKEL (reference sequence). The CDR3 has 14 amino acids. The DNA for the CDR3 is TGTGCCAGCAGCCCAGCGGCAGCGAACACTGAAGCTTTCTTT. Translating it yields CASSPAAANTEAFF.

There are a few counts of this clonotype. A clone one base away is much larger, so this may be a read error. The conserved final phenylalanine or tryptophan is absent from the CDR3, which likely points to a read error. The V call is TRBV7-9, the J call TRBJ2-1; 12 nucleotides line up with TRBD2. The V segment lost 5 bases and the J segment 4 bases; nucleotides outside the gene matches: 6. This CDR3 region has 16 residues. Germline V gene data show CDR1 as SEHNR and CDR2 as FQNEAQ (reference sequence). Here the CDR3 reads CASSPLTSGSYNEQFL. For the CDR3, the DNA is TGTGCCAGCAGCCCTTTGACTAGCGGGAGTTACAATGAGCAGTTCCTC.

This clonotype occurred a few times. V and J are TRBV18 and TRBJ1-1, with D unclear. V was clipped by 2 bases and J by 2 bases, with 12 bases between them. Germline V CDR1 and CDR2: KGHSH, LQKENI. This CDR3 spans 15 amino acids. The CDR3 coding sequence is TGTGCCAGCTCACCAACCGGGCAACAAAACACTGAAGCTTTCTTT. Its protein is CASSPTGQQNTEAFF.

This clonotype appeared a few times. The V call is TRBV4-3, the J call TRBJ1-3; 7 bases match TRBD1. Germline CDR1 and CDR2: LGHNA and YSLEER. V was pared by 2 bases and J by 0 bases, with 4 bases of the junction left unmatched. CDR3 length equals 16 residues. The CDR3 DNA follows: TGCGCCAGCAGCCAATTGACAGGGACCTCTGGAAACACCATATATTTT. Translating gives CASSQLTGTSGNTIYF.

This clonotype was seen many times. This chain links TRBV7-3 with TRBJ2-5; 12 bases align to TRBD1. This CDR3 has 16 residues. CDR1 SGHTA and CDR2 FQGTGA come from the germline V gene. Germline trimming cut 5 bases from V and 5 bases from J; bases unmatched to any gene: 9. The CDR3 sequence: CASSKSRDRGQETQYF. The CDR3 DNA follows: TGTGCCAGCAGCAAGAGCCGGGACAGGGGGCAGGAGACCCAGTACTTC.

In its sample, this clonotype was seen a few times. The J gene is TRBJ2-1, the V gene TRBV27; D might be TRBD2 (7 bases). This CDR3 has 14 amino acids. With 9 bases removed from V and 2 bases from J, the gap between germline ends came to 14 bases. Germline CDR1 reads MNHEY; CDR2 reads SMNVEV (reference sequence). CDR3 sequence reads: CASRGGGPYNEQFF. The CDR3 DNA reads TGTGCCAGTAGGGGGGGGGGTCCCTACAATGAGCAGTTCTTC.

This clonotype was found many times. The CDR3: CASSPPTGTASTDTQYF. The CDR3 region has the DNA TGTGCCAGCAGCCCCCCGACCGGGACAGCGAGCACAGATACGCAGTATTTT. The rearrangement uses TRBV13 and TRBJ2-3; TRBD1 matches at 7 bases. Per the germline V gene, CDR1 is PRHDT and CDR2 is FYEKMQ (reference sequence). CDR3 size: 17 residues. With V trimmed by 5 bases and J by 0 bases, 11 bases remained unmatched.

This clonotype was detected many times. The chain links TRBV28 to TRBJ2-7; possibly TRBD2 for D (5 bases). CDR1 is MDHEN and CDR2 is SYDVKM in the germline V gene. V was pared by 5 bases and J by 9 bases, with 32 bases between. The CDR3 sequence is 18 residues long. The CDR3 loop reads CASSHDLGGLGRMFGQYF. The DNA for the CDR3 is TGTGCCAGCAGTCACGACCTCGGAGGTCTAGGGCGTATGTTTGGGCAGTACTTC.

This clonotype was observed a few times. V usage is TRBV30 and J usage is TRBJ1-6; perhaps TRBD1 as D (6 bases). Germline V gives CDR1 GTSNPN, CDR2 SVGIG (reference sequence). CDR3 length equals 13 residues. V was clipped by 2 bases and J by 7 bases, with 9 bases between them. CDR3 residues: CAWSWGTNSPLHF. The CDR3 DNA reads TGTGCCTGGAGTTGGGGGACAAATTCACCCCTCCACTTT.

This clonotype has a handful of counts. V is TRBV3-1 and J is TRBJ2-5; TRBD2 is a possible D gene (5 bases). The CDR3 length is 16 residues. Trimming removed 5 bases from V and 5 bases from J, with 21 bases in between. Germline V gives CDR1 LGHDT, CDR2 YNNKEL (reference sequence). CDR3 region: CASSSISLGDGETQYF. The CDR3 region has the DNA TGTGCCAGCAGCTCAATAAGTTTGGGAGATGGGGAGACCCAGTACTTC.

This clonotype has ten or more counts. The rearrangement joins TRBV7-2 to TRBJ1-5; the D is unclear. V lost 0 bases and J 5 bases, leaving 20 bases between the germline ends. The CDR3 is made up of 18 amino acids. CDR1 and CDR2 from the germline V gene are SGHTA and FQGNSA. The CDR3 protein is CASSLAPVLGNRDQPQHF. The CDR3 DNA reads as TGTGCCAGCAGCTTAGCGCCCGTTTTGGGAAATCGAGATCAGCCCCAGCATTTT.

This clonotype was observed many times. The chain uses TRBV2 and TRBJ2-7; D unresolved. Deletions cut 2 bases from V and 2 bases from J, with 13 bases between. This CDR3 spans 15 amino acids. Germline V gives CDR1 SNHLY, CDR2 FYNNEI. DNA for the CDR3: TGTGCCAGCAGTGAATTACGAGTAGTTGCCTACGAGCAGTACTTC. It codes for CASSELRVVAYEQYF.

The chain recombines TRBV24-1 with TRBJ2-3, with TRBD1 identical over 10 bases. V dropped 0 bases and J dropped 2; count of bases not matched to a gene: 1. The length of the CDR3 is 16 residues. In germline, CDR1 is KGHDR, CDR2 SFDVKD. CDR3 protein: CATSDLGTGDTDTQYF. As DNA, the CDR3 is TGTGCCACCAGTGATTTGGGGACAGGGGACACAGATACGCAGTATTTT.

This clonotype was seen at least ten times. The rearrangement uses TRBV11-2 and TRBJ2-7; 8 nucleotides agree with TRBD2. The V and J ends lost 5 bases and 2 bases, in that order; junction bases with no gene match: 8. The CDR3 totals 15 residues. CDR1 and CDR2 (germline): SGHAT, FQNNGV. CDR3 sequence: CASSPGGSGAYEQYF. The CDR3, as DNA: TGTGCCAGCAGCCCCGGGGGTAGCGGGGCCTACGAGCAGTACTTC.